This TCR beta chain was obtained from a study of blood T cell repertoires in COVID-19. At the level of the study: Samples representing acute and convalescent COVID-19 were sourced from the United States, Italy and Spain.

Assay: immunoSEQ multiplex PCR; the TCRdb copy retains only in-frame clones and omits some. In the table there are 410,000 or so clones, about 91% of which are singletons. CDR3 length: 15 amino acids. V was clipped by 3 bases and J by 6 bases, with 17 bases between them. Germline CDR1 SEHNR, CDR2 FQNEAQ (reference sequence). The Seattle patients joined while their infection was active and were tracked longitudinally afterward. This rearrangement joins TRBV7-9 to TRBJ1-2; D call uncertain. The material sequenced was peripheral blood. This sequence originates from a middle-aged woman with COVID-19, enrolled during active disease. CDR3 DNA: TGTGCCAGCAGCTTTCCGGGAGGTTCTGGAGATGGCTACACCTTC. Amino acid sequence: CASSFPGGSGDGYTF.